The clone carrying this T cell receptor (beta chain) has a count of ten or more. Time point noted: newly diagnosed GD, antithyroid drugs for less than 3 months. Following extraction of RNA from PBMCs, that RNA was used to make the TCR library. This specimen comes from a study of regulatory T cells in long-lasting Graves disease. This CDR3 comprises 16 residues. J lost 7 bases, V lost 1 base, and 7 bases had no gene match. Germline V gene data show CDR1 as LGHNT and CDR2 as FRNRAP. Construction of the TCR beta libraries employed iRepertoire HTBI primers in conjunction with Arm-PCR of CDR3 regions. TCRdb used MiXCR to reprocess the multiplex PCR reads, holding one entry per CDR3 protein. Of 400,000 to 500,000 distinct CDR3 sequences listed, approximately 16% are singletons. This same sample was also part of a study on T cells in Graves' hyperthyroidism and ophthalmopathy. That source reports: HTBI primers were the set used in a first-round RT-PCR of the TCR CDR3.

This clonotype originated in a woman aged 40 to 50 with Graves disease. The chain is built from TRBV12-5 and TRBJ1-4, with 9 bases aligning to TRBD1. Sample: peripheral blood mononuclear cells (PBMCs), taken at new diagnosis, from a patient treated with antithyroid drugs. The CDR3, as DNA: TGTGCTAGTGGTTTGGACCGGACAGGGGAGGGTGAAAAACTGTTTTTT. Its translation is CASGLDRTGEGEKLFF. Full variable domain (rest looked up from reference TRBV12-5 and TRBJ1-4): DARVTQTPRHKVTEMGQEVTMRCQPILGHNTVFWYRQTMMQGLELLAYFRNRAPLDDSGMPKDRFSAEMPDATLATLKIQPSEPRDSAVYFCASGLDRTGEGEKLFFGSGTQLSVL.